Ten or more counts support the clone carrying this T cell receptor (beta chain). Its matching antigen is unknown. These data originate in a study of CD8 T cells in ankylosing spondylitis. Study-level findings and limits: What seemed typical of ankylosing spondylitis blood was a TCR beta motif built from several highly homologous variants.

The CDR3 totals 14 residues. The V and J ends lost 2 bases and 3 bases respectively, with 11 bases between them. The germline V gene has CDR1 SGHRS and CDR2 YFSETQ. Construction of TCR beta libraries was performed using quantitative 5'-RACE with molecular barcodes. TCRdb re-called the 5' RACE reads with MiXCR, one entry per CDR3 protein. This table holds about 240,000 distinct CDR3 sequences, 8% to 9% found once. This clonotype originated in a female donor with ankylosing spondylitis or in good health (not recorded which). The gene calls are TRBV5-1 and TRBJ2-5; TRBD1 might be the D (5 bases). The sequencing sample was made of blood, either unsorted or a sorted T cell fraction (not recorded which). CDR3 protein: CASSLAGWEETQYF. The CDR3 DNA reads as TGCGCCAGCAGCTTAGCAGGGTGGGAAGAGACCCAGTACTTC.